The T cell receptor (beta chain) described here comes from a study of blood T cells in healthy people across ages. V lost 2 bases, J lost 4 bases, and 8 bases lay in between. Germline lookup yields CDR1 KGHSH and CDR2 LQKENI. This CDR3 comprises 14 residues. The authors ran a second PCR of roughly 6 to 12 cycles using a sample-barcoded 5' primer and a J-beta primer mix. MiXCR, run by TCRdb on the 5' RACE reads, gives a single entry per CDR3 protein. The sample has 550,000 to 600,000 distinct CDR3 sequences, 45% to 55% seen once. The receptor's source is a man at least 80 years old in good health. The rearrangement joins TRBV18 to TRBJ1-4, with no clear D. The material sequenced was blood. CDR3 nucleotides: TGTGCCAGCTCACCAGATCCTTATAATGAAAAACTGTTTTTT. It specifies CASSPDPYNEKLFF.